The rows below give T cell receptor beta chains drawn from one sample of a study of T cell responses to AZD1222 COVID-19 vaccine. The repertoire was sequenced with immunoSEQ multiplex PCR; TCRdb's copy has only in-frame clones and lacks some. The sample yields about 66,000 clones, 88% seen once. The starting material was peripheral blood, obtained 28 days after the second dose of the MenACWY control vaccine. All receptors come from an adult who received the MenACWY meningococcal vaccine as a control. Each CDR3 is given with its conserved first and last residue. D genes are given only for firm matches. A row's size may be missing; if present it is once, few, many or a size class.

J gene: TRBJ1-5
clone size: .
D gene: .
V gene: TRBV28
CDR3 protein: CASSLRGGRNQPQHF
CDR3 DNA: TGTGCCAGCAGTTTAAGGGGGGGAAGGAATCAGCCCCAGCATTTT

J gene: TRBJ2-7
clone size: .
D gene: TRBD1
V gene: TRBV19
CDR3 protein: CASSNTGGSGEQYF
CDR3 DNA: TGTGCCAGTAGTAATACAGGGGGCTCGGGCGAGCAGTACTTC

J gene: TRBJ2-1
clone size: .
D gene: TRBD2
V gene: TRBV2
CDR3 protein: CASSRLAGYNEQFF
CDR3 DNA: TGTGCCAGCAGTCGACTAGCGGGGTACAATGAGCAGTTCTTC

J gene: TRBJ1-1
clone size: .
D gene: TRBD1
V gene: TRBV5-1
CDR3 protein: CASSLGGTGTEAFF
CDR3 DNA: TGCGCCAGCAGCTTAGGCGGGACAGGGACTGAAGCTTTCTTT

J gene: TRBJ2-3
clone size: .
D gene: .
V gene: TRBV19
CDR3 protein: CASSTVPSTDTQYF
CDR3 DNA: TGTGCCAGTAGCACAGTACCGAGCACAGATACGCAGTATTTT

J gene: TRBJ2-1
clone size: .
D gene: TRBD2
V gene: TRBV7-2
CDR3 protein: CASSKWTSEHNEQFF
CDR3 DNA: TGTGCCAGCAGCAAATGGACTAGCGAACACAATGAGCAGTTCTTC

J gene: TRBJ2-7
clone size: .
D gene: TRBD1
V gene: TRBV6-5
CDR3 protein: CASSTGDRGYEQYF
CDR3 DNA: TGTGCCAGCAGTACGGGGGACAGGGGATACGAGCAGTACTTC

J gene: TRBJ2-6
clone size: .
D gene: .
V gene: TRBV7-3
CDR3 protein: CASSPTGSGANVLTF
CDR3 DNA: TGTGCCAGCAGCCCTACAGGCTCTGGGGCCAACGTCCTGACTTTC

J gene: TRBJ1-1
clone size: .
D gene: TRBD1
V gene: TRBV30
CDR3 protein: CAWSPYAGQYERMNTEAFF
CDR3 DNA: TGTGCCTGGAGCCCATATGCGGGACAGTACGAGAGGATGAACACTGAAGCTTTCTTT

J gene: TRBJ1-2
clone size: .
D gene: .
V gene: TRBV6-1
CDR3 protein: CASGEAGQVVNYGYTF
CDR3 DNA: TGTGCCAGCGGAGAAGCAGGCCAAGTAGTTAACTATGGCTACACCTTC

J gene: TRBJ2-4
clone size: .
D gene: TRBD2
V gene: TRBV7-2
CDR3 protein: CASSLGWRGVRARNIQYF
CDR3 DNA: TGTGCCAGCAGCTTAGGATGGCGGGGGGTCCGTGCACGCAACATTCAGTACTTC

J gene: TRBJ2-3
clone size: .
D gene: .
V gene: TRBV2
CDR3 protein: CASNRAFRDTQYF
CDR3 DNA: TGTGCCAGCAACAGGGCATTTAGAGATACGCAGTATTTT

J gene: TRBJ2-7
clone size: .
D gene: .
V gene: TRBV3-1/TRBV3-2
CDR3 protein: CASSQGTDATYEQYF
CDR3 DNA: TGTGCCAGCAGCCAAGGCACGGATGCTACCTACGAGCAGTACTTC

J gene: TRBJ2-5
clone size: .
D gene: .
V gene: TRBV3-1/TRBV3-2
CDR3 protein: CASRLAGQETQYF
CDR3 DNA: TGTGCCAGCAGATTGGCCGGACAAGAGACCCAGTACTTC

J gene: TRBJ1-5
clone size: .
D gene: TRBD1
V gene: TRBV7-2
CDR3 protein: CASSLVAGGRYSNQPQHF
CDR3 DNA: TGTGCCAGCAGCTTAGTGGCAGGGGGACGGTATAGCAATCAGCCCCAGCATTTT

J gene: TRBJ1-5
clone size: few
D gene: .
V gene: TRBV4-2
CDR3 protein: CASSQEWYQPQHF
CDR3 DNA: TGTGCCAGCAGCCAAGAATGGTACCAGCCCCAGCATTTT

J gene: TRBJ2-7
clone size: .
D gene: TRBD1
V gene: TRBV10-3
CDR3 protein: CAISDLRDRGYYEQYF
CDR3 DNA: TGTGCCATCAGTGATTTGCGGGACAGGGGATACTACGAGCAGTACTTC

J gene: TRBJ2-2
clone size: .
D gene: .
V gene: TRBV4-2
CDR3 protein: CASSSIRGLGPGELFF
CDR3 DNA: TGTGCCAGCAGCTCAATACGGGGTTTGGGGCCCGGGGAGCTGTTTTTT

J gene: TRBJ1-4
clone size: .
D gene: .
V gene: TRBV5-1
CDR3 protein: CASSSPRGESHEKLFF
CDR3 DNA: TGCGCCAGCAGCTCTCCAAGGGGCGAGTCGCATGAAAAACTGTTTTTT

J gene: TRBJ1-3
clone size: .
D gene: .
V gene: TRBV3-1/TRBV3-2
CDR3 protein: CATTGRAGNTIYF
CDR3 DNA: TGTGCCACCACAGGGCGAGCTGGAAACACCATATATTTT

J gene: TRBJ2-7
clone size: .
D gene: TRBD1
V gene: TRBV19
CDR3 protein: CASSSTGGSYEQYF
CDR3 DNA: TGTGCCAGTAGCAGTACAGGGGGCTCCTACGAGCAGTACTTC

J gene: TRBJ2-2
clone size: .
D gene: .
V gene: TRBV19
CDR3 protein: CASGAGTANTGELFF
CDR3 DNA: TGTGCCAGTGGAGCCGGGACGGCGAACACCGGGGAGCTGTTTTTT

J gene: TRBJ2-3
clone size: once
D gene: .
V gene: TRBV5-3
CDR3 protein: CAAEGQFYSTDTQYF
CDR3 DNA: TGTGCCGCCGAAGGTCAGTTTTATAGCACAGATACGCAGTATTTT

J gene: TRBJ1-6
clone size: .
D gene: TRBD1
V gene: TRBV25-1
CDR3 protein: CASKEDRVMNSPLHF
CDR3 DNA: TGTGCCAGCAAAGAGGACAGGGTGATGAATTCACCCCTCCACTTT

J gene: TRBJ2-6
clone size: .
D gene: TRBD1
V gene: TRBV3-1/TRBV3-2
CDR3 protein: CASSQADRGLFGANVLTF
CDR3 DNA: TGTGCCAGCAGCCAGGCCGACAGGGGGCTATTTGGGGCCAACGTCCTGACTTTC

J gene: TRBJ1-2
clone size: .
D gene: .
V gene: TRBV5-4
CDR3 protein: CASSSPGAHYGYTF
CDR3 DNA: TGTGCCAGCAGCTCTCCAGGGGCTCACTATGGCTACACCTTC

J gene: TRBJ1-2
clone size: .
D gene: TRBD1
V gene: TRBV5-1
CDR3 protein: CASSLDRAGDGYTF
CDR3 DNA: TGCGCCAGCAGCTTAGACAGGGCAGGTGACGGCTACACCTTC

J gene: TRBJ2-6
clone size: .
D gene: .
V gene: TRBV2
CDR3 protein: CASGLWRNGANVLTF
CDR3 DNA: TGTGCCAGCGGCCTGTGGAGAAATGGGGCCAACGTCCTGACTTTC

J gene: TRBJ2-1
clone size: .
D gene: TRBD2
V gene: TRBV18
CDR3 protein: CASSPRDTSGGNEQFF
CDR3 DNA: TGTGCCAGCTCACCGCGGGATACTAGCGGGGGTAATGAGCAGTTCTTC

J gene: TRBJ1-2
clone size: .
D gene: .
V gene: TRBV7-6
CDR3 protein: CASSLGPRTVAYGYTF
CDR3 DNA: TGTGCCAGCAGCTTGGGCCCCCGGACAGTGGCCTATGGCTACACCTTC

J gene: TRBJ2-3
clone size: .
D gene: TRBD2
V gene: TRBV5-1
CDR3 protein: CASQSSGSTDTQYF
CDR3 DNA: TGCGCCAGCCAAAGTAGCGGGAGCACAGATACGCAGTATTTT

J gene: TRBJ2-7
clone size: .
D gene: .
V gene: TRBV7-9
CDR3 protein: CASSVLDEQYF
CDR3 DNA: TGTGCCAGCAGCGTCCTGGACGAGCAGTACTTC

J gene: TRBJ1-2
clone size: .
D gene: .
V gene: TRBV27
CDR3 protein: CASSRGGANYGYTF
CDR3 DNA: TGTGCCAGCAGTAGGGGGGGGGCTAACTATGGCTACACCTTC

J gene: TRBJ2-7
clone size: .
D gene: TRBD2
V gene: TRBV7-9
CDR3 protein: CASSLNSGRAGDEQYF
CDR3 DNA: TGTGCCAGCAGCTTAAATAGCGGGAGGGCCGGCGACGAGCAGTACTTC

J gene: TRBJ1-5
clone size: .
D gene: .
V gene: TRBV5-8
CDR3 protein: CASSFRVGQPQHF
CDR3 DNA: TGTGCCAGCAGCTTCAGGGTTGGTCAGCCCCAGCATTTT

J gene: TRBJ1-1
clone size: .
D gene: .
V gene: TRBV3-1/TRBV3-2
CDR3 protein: CASSHGTVNTEAFF
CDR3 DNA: TGTGCCAGCAGCCACGGGACGGTGAACACTGAAGCTTTCTTT

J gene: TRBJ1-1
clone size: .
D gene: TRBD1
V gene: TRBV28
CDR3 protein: CASSHPGGGGFEAFF
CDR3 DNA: TGTGCCAGCAGCCACCCAGGGGGAGGTGGATTTGAAGCTTTCTTT

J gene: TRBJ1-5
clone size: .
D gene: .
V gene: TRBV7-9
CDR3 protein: CASSLGIQPQHF
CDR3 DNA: TGTGCCAGCAGCTTGGGGATTCAGCCCCAGCATTTT

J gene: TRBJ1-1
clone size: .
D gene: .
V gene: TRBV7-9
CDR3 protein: CASSLAGTRGAFF
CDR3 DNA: TGTGCCAGCAGCTTAGCGGGCACCCGAGGGGCTTTCTTT

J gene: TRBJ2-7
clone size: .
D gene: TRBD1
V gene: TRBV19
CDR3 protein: CASNHRDRGTNEQYF
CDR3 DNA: TGTGCCAGTAACCACCGGGACAGGGGGACCAACGAGCAGTACTTC

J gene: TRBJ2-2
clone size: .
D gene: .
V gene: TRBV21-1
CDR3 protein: CASTPPPSAGIGTGELFF
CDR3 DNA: TGTGCCAGCACCCCGCCCCCAAGTGCGGGGATCGGCACCGGGGAGCTGTTTTTT

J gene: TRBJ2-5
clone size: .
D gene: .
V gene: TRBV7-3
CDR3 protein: CASSLGRGTQETQYF
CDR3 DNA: TGTGCCAGCAGCTTAGGGCGGGGAACACAAGAGACCCAGTACTTC

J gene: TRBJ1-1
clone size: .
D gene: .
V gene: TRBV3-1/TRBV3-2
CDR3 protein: CASSQGRFAEAFF
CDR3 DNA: TGTGCCAGCAGCCAGGGGAGGTTCGCTGAAGCTTTCTTT

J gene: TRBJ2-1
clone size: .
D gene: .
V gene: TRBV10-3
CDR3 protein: CAISERQTINEQFF
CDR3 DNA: TGTGCCATCAGTGAACGACAGACCATCAATGAGCAGTTCTTC

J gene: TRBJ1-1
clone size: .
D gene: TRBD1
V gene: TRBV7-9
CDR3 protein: CASSLSDRGIPEAFF
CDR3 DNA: TGTGCCAGCAGCTTATCGGACAGGGGGATCCCTGAAGCTTTCTTT